This T cell receptor beta chain came from a study of blood T cell repertoires in COVID-19. CDR1 and CDR2 from the germline V gene are KGHSY and FQNENV. The CDR3 is 14 residues long. The V and J ends lost 0 bases and 2 bases respectively, with 5 bases between them. Clones were read by immunoSEQ multiplex PCR, and TCRdb kept only the in-frame ones, dropping some. This table holds under 70,000 clones, around 93% found once. The TCR originated in a woman aged 60-75 years with active or convalescent COVID-19. Source material: peripheral blood. The V and J genes are TRBV16 and TRBJ1-5; D not resolved. The chain's CDR3 is CASSQSSGNQPQHF. The DNA of the CDR3 is TGTGCCAGCAGCCAATCATCCGGCAATCAGCCCCAGCATTTT.